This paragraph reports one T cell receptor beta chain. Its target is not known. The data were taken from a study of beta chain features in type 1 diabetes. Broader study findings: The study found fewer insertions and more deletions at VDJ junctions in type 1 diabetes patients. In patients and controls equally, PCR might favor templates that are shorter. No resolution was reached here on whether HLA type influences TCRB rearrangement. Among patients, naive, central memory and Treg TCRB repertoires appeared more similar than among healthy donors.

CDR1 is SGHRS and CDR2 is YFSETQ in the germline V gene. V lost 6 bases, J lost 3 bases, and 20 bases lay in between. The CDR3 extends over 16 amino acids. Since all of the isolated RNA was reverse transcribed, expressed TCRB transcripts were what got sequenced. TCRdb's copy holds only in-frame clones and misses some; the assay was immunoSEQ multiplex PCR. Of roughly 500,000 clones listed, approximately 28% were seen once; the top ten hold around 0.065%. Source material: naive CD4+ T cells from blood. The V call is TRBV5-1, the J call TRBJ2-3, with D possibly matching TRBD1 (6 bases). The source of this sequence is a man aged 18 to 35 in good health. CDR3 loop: CASTFSATQGTDTQYF. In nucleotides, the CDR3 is TGCGCCAGCACCTTCTCGGCTACCCAGGGGACAGATACGCAGTATTTT.